Listed below are T cell receptor beta chains from one sample, sequenced in a study of regulatory T cells in long-lasting Graves disease. One entry per CDR3 protein results from TCRdb running MiXCR on the multiplex PCR reads. The data hold over 350,000 distinct CDR3 sequences, with approximately 15% observed a single time. These data also formed part of another study, on T cells in Graves' hyperthyroidism and ophthalmopathy.

Specimen: peripheral blood mononuclear cells (PBMCs), collected at new diagnosis, from a patient treated with antithyroid drugs. The receptors originated from a woman aged 40 to 55 with Graves disease. Each CDR3 is given with its conserved first and last residue. The D gene is left open where the match is weak. The listing skips clone size in some rows; elsewhere it reads once, few, many or a size class.

clone_size,j_call,d_call,v_call,cdr3_nt,cdr3_aa
many,TRBJ2-1,TRBD2,TRBV11-3,TGTGCCAGCAGCTTAGATAGCGGGGTTAGCAATGAGCAGTTCTTC,CASSLDSGVSNEQFF
-,TRBJ1-1,-,TRBV12-3/TRBV12-4,TGTGCCAGCAGCCCTTGGGACTCGGACACTGAAGCTTTCTTT,CASSPWDSDTEAFF
many,TRBJ2-2,-,TRBV11-2,TGTGCCAGCAGCGGACAGCTGACAGTGAGGCCCGGGGAGCTGTTTTTT,CASSGQLTVRPGELFF
few,TRBJ2-3,-,TRBV4-1,TGCGCCAGCAGTAACCCGGTTGGGGGGCAAACAGATACGCAGTATTTT,CASSNPVGGQTDTQYF
many,TRBJ2-4,TRBD2,TRBV28,TGTGCCAGCAGCCCAACTAGCGTCAAAAACATTCAGTACTTC,CASSPTSVKNIQYF
many,TRBJ2-5,TRBD1,TRBV9,TGTGCCAGCAGCGTAGCCCTTTCGACAGGGTCGAGAGAGACCCAGTACTTC,CASSVALSTGSRETQYF
many,TRBJ1-2,TRBD1,TRBV2,TGTGCCAGCAGTTTTACAGGGGATGTTGCCTATGGCTACACCTTC,CASSFTGDVAYGYTF
-,TRBJ2-2,TRBD2,TRBV4-3,TGCGCCAGCAGCCAAGCGACTAGCGGGAGCGGGGAGCTGTTTTTT,CASSQATSGSGELFF
many,TRBJ2-1,TRBD2,TRBV7-9,TGTGCCAGCAGCGATATAGCGGGAGGCCACAATGAGCAGTTCTTC,CASSDIAGGHNEQFF
many,TRBJ2-5,TRBD2,TRBV18,TGTGCCAGCTCACCCAGACTAGCACCTCAAGAGACCCAGTACTTC,CASSPRLAPQETQYF
-,TRBJ2-7,TRBD1,TRBV5-1,TGCGCCAGCAGTCCTGGACAGGGGGCAGAGGAGCAGTACTTC,CASSPGQGAEEQYF
many,TRBJ2-3,-,TRBV7-2,TGTGCCAGCAGCTCAAGTAAGGCTGTGAGTGCAAGGAATACGCAGTATTTT,CASSSSKAVSARNTQYF
many,TRBJ2-5,-,TRBV20-1,TGCAGTGCTAGGGCCAGCAAAGAGACCCAGTACTTC,CSARASKETQYF
-,TRBJ1-5,-,TRBV9,TGTGCCAGCAGCGTAGATGGTGTCTTGAATCAGCCCCAGCATTTT,CASSVDGVLNQPQHF
few,TRBJ1-6,-,TRBV6-2/TRBV6-3,TGTGCCAGCAGTTATTGGCAGAAGGATCTCTCTAATTCACCCCTCCACTTT,CASSYWQKDLSNSPLHF
-,TRBJ2-4,TRBD1,TRBV5-5,TGTGCCAGCAGACGGGACAGGGACAGAAAAAACATTCAGTACTTC,CASRRDRDRKNIQYF
many,TRBJ1-3,-,TRBV29-1,TGCAGCGGCACAAAAGGAAACACCATATATTTT,CSGTKGNTIYF
many,TRBJ2-5,-,TRBV2,TGTGCCAGCCGCCCGGACGGCCTTCGGGAGACCCAGTACTTC,CASRPDGLRETQYF
many,TRBJ2-4,-,TRBV30,TGTGCCTGGAGTGTAGGGGGTTACATTCAGTACTTC,CAWSVGGYIQYF
many,TRBJ2-5,TRBD2,TRBV27,TGTGCCAGCAGTTCATGGGACGGGGGGACCCAAGAGACCCAGTACTTC,CASSSWDGGTQETQYF
many,TRBJ2-7,TRBD1,TRBV28,TGTGCCAGCAGTCCCCCGACAGGGATTAACGGGCAGTACTTC,CASSPPTGINGQYF
few,TRBJ2-2,-,TRBV15,TGTGCCACCAGCAGAGACGACACCGGGGAGCTGTTTTTT,CATSRDDTGELFF
many,TRBJ2-5,-,TRBV10-3,TGTGCCATCAGTGACGGGGGAGGCGAGACCCAGTACTTC,CAISDGGGETQYF
many,TRBJ2-1,-,TRBV7-3,TGTGCCAGCAGCGCCCCCGGGAGCCCCGCGCAGTTCTTC,CASSAPGSPAQFF
-,TRBJ1-5,-,TRBV20-1,TGCAGTGCTAGTGCCGATCAGAGCCAGCCCCAGCATTTT,CSASADQSQPQHF
many,TRBJ2-7,TRBD2,TRBV20-1,TGCAGTGCTACACTAGCGGGAGGAGCCTACGAGCAGTACTTC,CSATLAGGAYEQYF